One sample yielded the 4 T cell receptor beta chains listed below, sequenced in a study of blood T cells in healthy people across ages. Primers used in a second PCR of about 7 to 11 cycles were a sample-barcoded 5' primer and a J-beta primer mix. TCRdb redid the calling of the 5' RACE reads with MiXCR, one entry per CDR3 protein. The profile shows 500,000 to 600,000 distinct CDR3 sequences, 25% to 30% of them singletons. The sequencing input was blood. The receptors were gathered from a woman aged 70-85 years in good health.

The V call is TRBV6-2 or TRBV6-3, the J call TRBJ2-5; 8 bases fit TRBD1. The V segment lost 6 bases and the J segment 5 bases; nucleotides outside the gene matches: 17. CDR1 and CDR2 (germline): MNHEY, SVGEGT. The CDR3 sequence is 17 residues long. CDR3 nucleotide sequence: TGTGCCAGCAGCTACGGGGGCGGACAGGGTTTATCGGAGACCCAGTACTTC. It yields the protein CASSYGGGQGLSETQYF.

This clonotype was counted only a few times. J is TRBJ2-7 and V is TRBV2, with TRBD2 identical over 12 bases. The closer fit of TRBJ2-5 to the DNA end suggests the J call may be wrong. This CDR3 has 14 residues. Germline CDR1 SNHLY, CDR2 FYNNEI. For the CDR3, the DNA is TGTGCCAGCAGAGGCACTAGCGGGGGGGAGACCCAGTACTTC. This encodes CASRGTSGGETQYF.

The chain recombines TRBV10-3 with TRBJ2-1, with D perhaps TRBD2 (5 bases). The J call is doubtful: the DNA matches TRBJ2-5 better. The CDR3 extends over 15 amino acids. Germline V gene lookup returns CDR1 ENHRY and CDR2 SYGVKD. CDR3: CAISLGLASGETQYF. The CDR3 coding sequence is TGTGCCATCAGCCTAGGGCTAGCCTCGGGGGAGACCCAGTACTTC.

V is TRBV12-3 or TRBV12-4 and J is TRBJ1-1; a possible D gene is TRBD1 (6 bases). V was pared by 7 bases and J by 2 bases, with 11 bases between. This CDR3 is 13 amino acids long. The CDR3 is CASTWTDNTEAFF. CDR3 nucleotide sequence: TGTGCCAGCACCTGGACAGATAACACTGAAGCTTTCTTT.